These 28 T cell receptor beta chains originate from one sample sequenced in a study of Ad26.COV2.S vaccination and SARS-CoV-2 variants. Treatment meaning: around 19 received Ad26.COV2.S at low or high dose, single or two shots; about 5 received placebo; per-sample allocation not given. Collection of samples fell on day 63 after the first vaccine or placebo injection. Sequencing used immunoSEQ multiplex PCR; TCRdb keeps in-frame clones, though not all of them. The sample has some 340,000 clones; about 85% are singletons. Sequencing was performed on peripheral blood, taken in a trial of Ad26.COV2.S vaccine versus placebo. Receptor source: a person aged 18-60 years who received the Ad26.COV2.S COVID-19 vaccine or a placebo.

V gene TRBV5-1 combines with J gene TRBJ2-7, with D possibly matching TRBD1 (5 bases). The CDR3 is 12 residues long. V gave up 0 bases and J gave up 6 bases, with 7 bases separating them. Germline V CDR1 and CDR2: SGHRS, YFSETQ. CDR3 in amino acids: CASSLERGEQYF. The CDR3 region has the DNA TGCGCCAGCAGCTTGGAAAGGGGCGAGCAGTACTTC.

The J gene is TRBJ2-5, the V gene TRBV3-1 (or the pseudogene TRBV3-2); D remains ambiguous. Germline V gene lookup returns CDR1 LGHDT and CDR2 YNNKEL (reference sequence). The CDR3 totals 14 residues. The germline V and J ends were trimmed by 6 bases and 2 bases, with 13 bases remaining between them. The CDR3 spells CASSLGPLQETQYF. CDR3 DNA: TGTGCCAGCAGTCTCGGGCCGTTGCAAGAGACCCAGTACTTC.

The CDR3 protein is CASSPGLSNQPQHF. DNA of the CDR3: TGTGCTTCTAGCCCGGGGCTTAGCAATCAGCCCCAGCATTTT. The chain uses TRBV25-1 and TRBJ1-5; weak D call: TRBD1 (5 bases). CDR3 size: 14 residues. Germline V gene lookup returns CDR1 MGHDK and CDR2 SYGVNS.

V usage is TRBV29-1 and J usage is TRBJ1-4, with TRBD1 matching over 10 bases. This CDR3 has 13 amino acids. Germline assignment: CDR1 SQVTM and CDR2 ANQGSEA. V dropped 5 bases and J dropped 8; count of bases not matched to a gene: 5. The CDR3 bases are TGCAGCGTTCTGACAGGGGGCAGGGAAAAACTGTTTTTT. This codes for CSVLTGGREKLFF.

The chain couples TRBV12-3 or TRBV12-4 to TRBJ1-1; D might be TRBD1 (6 bases). With 2 bases removed from V and 8 bases from J, the gap between germline ends came to 9 bases. CDR3 size: 12 residues. The CDR3, as DNA: TGTGCCAGCAGTTTATTCCAGGGGGAAGCTTTCTTT. It translates to CASSLFQGEAFF.

The CDR3 DNA is TGTGCCAGCAGTGAAGGTGTGATCATAAATTCACCCCTCCACTTT. Translating it yields CASSEGVIINSPLHF. J is TRBJ1-6 and V is TRBV2; D not certain. V was cut by 1 base and J by 7 bases, with 11 bases left in between. The CDR3 is made up of 15 amino acids. Germline V gene data show CDR1 as SNHLY and CDR2 as FYNNEI.

The V and J genes are TRBV15 and TRBJ2-1; no definite D call. This CDR3 has 15 amino acids. Germline CDR1 LNHNV, CDR2 YYDKDF (reference sequence). Trimming took 0 bases from V and 4 from J, leaving 10 bases between them. The CDR3 DNA is TGTGCCACCAGCAGAGACCGGACCGCATACAATGAGCAGTTCTTC. Its protein is CATSRDRTAYNEQFF. The full variable domain, in which reference TRBV15 and TRBJ2-1 provide the parts outside the CDR3, is DAMVIQNPRYQVTQFGKPVTLSCSQTLNHNVMYWYQQKSSQAPKLLFHYYDKDFNNEADTPDNFQSRRPNTSFCFLDIRSPGLGDTAMYLCATSRDRTAYNEQFFGPGTRLTVL.

V gene TRBV30 combines with J gene TRBJ1-6; D gene unclear. The CDR3 sequence is 13 residues long. The germline V gene encodes CDR1 GTSNPN and CDR2 SVGIG (reference sequence). Trimming removed 7 bases at V and 0 bases at J, with 7 bases between. For the CDR3, the DNA is TGTGCCTCGGACGGCTCCTATAATTCACCCCTCCACTTT. It codes for CASDGSYNSPLHF.

The chain links TRBV21-1 to TRBJ1-3; no check of the table's D call, TRBD1, against the DNA was made. TRBV21-1 is assigned pseudogene status. The CDR3 is made up of 18 amino acids. CDR3 amino acids: CASSKEAGARIRGNTIYF. In nucleotides, the CDR3 is TGTGCCAGCAGCAAAGAGGCAGGGGCGCGTATTCGGGGAAACACCATATATTTT.

As for this clone: Different DNA sequences within this sample yield the same CDR3. The chain couples TRBV9 to TRBJ2-1, with D uncertain. CDR1 and CDR2 (germline): SGDLS, YYNGEE. V was shortened by 0 bases and J by 0 bases, with 7 bases between the two germline ends. The CDR3 consists of 15 residues. CDR3 nucleotide sequence: TGTGCCAGCAGCGTAGGGACCGGCTCCTACAATGAGCAGTTCTTC. This gives the protein CASSVGTGSYNEQFF.

The chain couples TRBV5-1 to TRBJ2-3; D gene ambiguous. CDR3 length: 14 residues. The V and J ends lost 4 bases and 1 base respectively, with 10 bases between them. CDR1 and CDR2 (germline): SGHRS, YFSETQ. The CDR3 sequence: CASSLAIGTDTQYF. CDR3 in DNA: TGCGCCAGCAGCCTTGCGATCGGCACAGATACGCAGTATTTT.

DNA for the CDR3: TGCGCCAGCAGCCAGATCCAGACCCGAAACACCATATATTTT. This gives the protein CASSQIQTRNTIYF. This chain connects TRBV4-1 to TRBJ1-3, with unresolved D. Trimming stripped 3 bases from V and 5 bases from J, with 11 bases between. The CDR3 runs to 14 residues. Germline V CDR1 and CDR2: MGHRA, YSYEKL.

The J gene is TRBJ2-7, the V gene TRBV5-1; 10 bases are shared with TRBD2. The germline gives CDR1 SGHRS, CDR2 YFSETQ. The CDR3 contains 14 residues. The V segment lost 0 bases and the J segment 7 bases; nucleotides outside the gene matches: 4. CDR3 sequence: CASSLDSGGREQYF. CDR3 coding DNA: TGCGCCAGCAGCTTGGATAGCGGGGGGCGAGAGCAGTACTTC. The whole variable domain, filled in from reference TRBV5-1 and TRBJ2-7, reads KAGVTQTPRYLIKTRGQQVTLSCSPISGHRSVSWYQQTPGQGLQFLFEYFSETQRNKGNFPGRFSGRQFSNSRSEMNVSTLELGDSALYLCASSLDSGGREQYFGPGTRLTVT.

CDR3 in amino acids: CASSIPAPRDSNQPQHF. The CDR3 bases are TGTGCCAGTAGTATTCCCGCCCCCAGGGATAGCAATCAGCCCCAGCATTTT. The rearrangement links TRBV19 to TRBJ1-5; a possible D gene is TRBD1 (5 bases). CDR1 and CDR2 from the germline V gene are LNHDA and SQIVND (reference sequence). This CDR3 is built from 17 residues. With 3 bases removed from V and 0 bases from J, the gap between germline ends came to 15 bases.

The V and J genes are TRBV7-9 and TRBJ2-5; no definite D call. The CDR3 is 12 amino acids. The germline gives CDR1 SEHNR, CDR2 FQNEAQ (reference sequence). V was clipped by 3 bases and J by 4 bases, with 6 bases between them. The CDR3 protein is CASSLKAETQYF. For the CDR3, the DNA is TGTGCCAGCAGCTTGAAGGCAGAGACCCAGTACTTC.

This sequence joins TRBV5-1 and TRBJ2-7; 7 bases are shared with TRBD1. Trimming cost V 4 bases and J 4 bases; bases outside gene matches: 11. In germline, CDR1 is SGHRS, CDR2 YFSETQ. The CDR3 is 15 residues long. The CDR3 is CASSPLGQRIYEQYF. As DNA, the CDR3 is TGCGCCAGCAGCCCGCTGGGACAGAGGATTTACGAGCAGTACTTC.

The table lists this clone with a count of one. The chain is built from TRBV27 and TRBJ2-1; perhaps D is TRBD1 or TRBD2 (6 bases each). The CDR3 contains 15 residues. Per the germline V gene, CDR1 is MNHEY and CDR2 is SMNVEV (reference sequence). Trimming shortened V by 5 bases and J by 0 bases, and 11 bases separated the two germline ends. The CDR3 nucleotides read TGTGCCAGCAGTGGGGGGCCGAGCTCCTACAATGAGCAGTTCTTC. Translation: CASSGGPSSYNEQFF.

This clone was recorded once. The chain is built from TRBV3-1 (or the pseudogene TRBV3-2) and TRBJ1-6, with D possibly being TRBD1 (5 bases). The V gene's germline CDR1 is LGHDT and CDR2 YNNKEL (reference sequence). V was cut by 3 bases and J by 3 bases, with 9 bases left in between. CDR3 size: 15 residues. The CDR3 bases are TGTGCCAGCAGCCAGTACGGGGGCTATAATTCACCCCTCCACTTT. This codes for CASSQYGGYNSPLHF.

The chain has TRBV5-1 and TRBJ1-4, with 7 bases aligning to TRBD1. CDR3 length: 13 amino acids. V shed 5 bases, J shed 7 bases, and the junction held 5 bases outside the gene matches. CDR1 and CDR2 (germline): SGHRS, YFSETQ. CDR3 nucleotides: TGCGCCAGCAGTAGACAGGGCCTTGAAAAACTGTTTTTT. Translation gives CASSRQGLEKLFF.

The genes are TRBV6-1 and TRBJ2-3, with D perhaps matching TRBD1 or TRBD2 (5 bases each). Germline V CDR1 and CDR2: MNHNS, SASEGT. Trimming left V 3 bases short and J 2 bases short, with 12 bases between. This CDR3 is 15 amino acids long. As DNA, the CDR3 is TGTGCCAGCAGTGACCGGGACCTACCCACAGATACGCAGTATTTT. It specifies CASSDRDLPTDTQYF.

The V call is TRBV7-9, the J call TRBJ2-1, with D possibly being TRBD2 (5 bases). This CDR3 region has 16 residues. The germline gives CDR1 SEHNR, CDR2 FQNEAQ (reference sequence). Trimming took off 5 bases at V and 2 bases at J, with 16 bases between the two ends. CDR3 protein: CASSLIGVEPYNEQFF. CDR3 nucleotides: TGTGCCAGCAGCCTAATCGGGGTTGAACCCTACAATGAGCAGTTCTTC.

The sample holds one count of this clone. The genes are TRBV2 and TRBJ2-5; D remains unclear. The V and J ends lost 4 bases and 1 base respectively, with 7 bases between them. Germline values: CDR1 SNHLY, CDR2 FYNNEI. This CDR3 is 13 amino acids long. This CDR3 reads CASSAQVQETQYF. The CDR3 bases are TGTGCCAGCAGTGCTCAGGTCCAAGAGACCCAGTACTTC.

This clone has just a few counts. The J gene is TRBJ2-7, the V gene TRBV6-1, with 10 bases matching TRBD1. This CDR3 is built from 13 residues. CDR1 and CDR2 (germline): MNHNS, SASEGT. With V trimmed by 6 bases and J by 7 bases, 6 bases remained unmatched. Here the CDR3 DNA reads TGTGCCAGCAGCCGACAGGGGGCGAGGGAGCAGTACTTC. Its translation: CASSRQGAREQYF.

This clone was seen more than once but under ten times. The V and J genes are TRBV25-1 and TRBJ1-4; D remains ambiguous. Germline CDR1 and CDR2: MGHDK and SYGVNS. V lost 2 bases and J 7 bases, leaving 11 bases between the germline ends. This CDR3 has 14 amino acids. The CDR3 sequence: CASSERGGVEKLFF. CDR3 sequence (DNA): TGTGCCAGCAGTGAACGGGGAGGTGTTGAAAAACTGTTTTTT. Combining the CDR3 with reference TRBV25-1 and TRBJ1-4 gives the whole variable domain EADIYQTPRYLVIGTGKKITLECSQTMGHDKMYWYQQDPGMELHLIHYSYGVNSTEKGDLSSESTVSRIRTEHFPLTLESARPSHTSQYLCASSERGGVEKLFFGSGTQLSVL.

This clone was counted between two and nine times. The rearrangement links TRBV4-2 to TRBJ1-5; no definite D call. The ends were cut back, 4 bases at V and 2 bases at J, with 9 bases in the middle. Looked up from germline, CDR1 is LGHNA and CDR2 is YNFKEQ. The CDR3 contains 14 residues. CDR3 protein: CASSPLSGNQPQHF. The CDR3 bases are TGTGCCAGCAGCCCTCTCTCTGGCAATCAGCCCCAGCATTTT.

The V gene is TRBV5-1, the J gene TRBJ2-6, with TRBD1 matching over 8 bases. Looked up from germline, CDR1 is SGHRS and CDR2 is YFSETQ. V lost 7 bases to trimming and J lost 4 bases; unmatched junction nucleotides: 10. The length of the CDR3 is 16 residues. This CDR3 reads CASGDRGFSGANVLTF. The CDR3, as DNA: TGCGCCAGCGGCGACAGGGGTTTCTCCGGGGCCAACGTCCTGACTTTC.

This rearrangement joins TRBV27 to TRBJ2-1; 9 nucleotides align to TRBD2. The CDR3 runs 15 residues. V lost 10 bases, J lost 7 bases, and 14 bases stayed unmatched. Germline CDR1 MNHEY, CDR2 SMNVEV (reference sequence). CDR3 region: CATRRGGGARNEQFF. CDR3 DNA: TGTGCCACCCGTCGGGGCGGGGGGGCGAGGAATGAGCAGTTCTTC.

The V call is TRBV4-1, the J call TRBJ2-1; TRBD2 matches 8 bases. The V gene's germline CDR1 is MGHRA and CDR2 YSYEKL. V lost 3 bases, J lost 9 bases, and 13 bases stayed unmatched. This CDR3 region has 16 residues. CDR3 region: CASSHTAGGRVGEQFF. As DNA, the CDR3 is TGCGCCAGCAGCCACACCGCGGGGGGCCGGGTTGGTGAGCAGTTCTTC.